Here is one T cell receptor delta chain with its context. Its specific antigen is unknown. TCRdb shows a much larger clone's protein in place of this DNA's translation, and the two differ at residue 18, likely through a read error; the protein shown is translated from the DNA. This entry is derived from a study of DNA immune sequencing with unique molecular identifiers (dated by TCRdb to the early 2020s). Regarding the complete study: Immunomagnetic cell separation was used to enrich gammadelta T cells from buffy coats, and the genomic DNA of the enriched gammadelta T cells was sequenced. Fluorescence-activated cell sorting was used to enrich gammadelta T cells from the PBMC of 10 healthy people. To compare enriched with non-enriched material, 85 to 100 ng of enriched gammadelta T-cell DNA and approximately 0.94 ug of non-enriched PBMC DNA were sequenced. An ultrasensitive DNA-based TRD repertoire sequencing method using PCR-introduced unique molecular identifiers was developed and validated in the study. Validation of the sequencing method was done both on synthetic reference molecules and on blood samples taken from healthy individuals. All donors were healthy people, and ten of the donors were profiled using sorted gammadelta T cells from peripheral blood.

Trimming takes 4 bases off V and 0 bases off J; junction bases not matched to a gene: 30. The germline V gene yields TSWWSYY for CDR1 and QGS for CDR2. From cysteine to phenylalanine, the CDR3 is 24 amino acids long. The entry retains the CDR3 DNA only, 72 bases that are in frame from base 1. Points the paper makes about the study in general: The primer-based approach is unable to detect novel TRD sequences that the primers do not target. Healthy donors differed in TRD repertoire diversity, and several donors were highly oligoclonal, meaning the top 5 clonotypes made up more than half of productive molecules. Among clonotypes from healthy donors, the most common TRD rearrangement was TRDV2 paired with TRDJ1.

Receptor amplification or capture employed multiplex PCR. A 32-plex assay amplified the genomic DNA, with primers for all 8 TRDV and 4 TRDJ genes spanning the CDR3. A 12-nucleotide UMI was introduced during approximately 3 barcoding PCR cycles, after which a second PCR was performed with Illumina adapter primers. Libraries were purified with AMPure XP beads and quality-checked on a Fragment Analyzer with the HS NGS Fragment kit. An Illumina MiniSeq mid-output kit with 20% PhiX and 150 cycles of paired-end reads was used for sequencing. Processing in the source paper ran as follows. MIGEC version 1.2.9 was used to process the reads, grouping reads by UMI and building error-corrected consensus sequences. Post-processing used modified VDJtools version 1.2.1 scripts and the tcR R package. TCRdb called clones afresh from the public reads with CATT; identical DNA rows were later merged. TCRdb's processing, not the authors', yielded these V and J calls. The sample has fewer than 2,000 delta-chain clones on record, 5% to 8% of them singletons. The ten largest clonotypes hold about 50% of the sample.

The origin of this receptor is a human donor in good health. What was sequenced was gamma-delta T cells from buffy coat blood. Rearrangement joined TRDV1 to TRDJ1; TRDD3 agrees with 9 junctional bases. Here the J gene was assigned by germline matching of the DNA, as TCRdb has none. DNA sequence: TGTGCTCTTGGGGTGTCCCCCCTTGGCCCTGGGGATACGAGTACCCCTCCGCACACCGATAAACTCATCTTT. Its translation is CALGVSPLGPGDTSTPPHTDKLIF.